Described below is a single TCR beta chain sequence and its context. The antigen remains undetermined. At cycle 4 day 1, cycle 7 day 1, and baseline, blood was sampled. Clones were read by immunoSEQ multiplex PCR, and TCRdb kept only the in-frame ones, dropping some. The sample lists about 40,000 clones; 80% to 90% were seen once. The sample comes from a study of OX40 agonist ivuxolimab in advanced cancers. Study information: Every patient in dose escalation had hepatocellular carcinoma, melanoma, renal cell or head and neck cancer.

V was trimmed by 3 bases and J by 6 bases, leaving 21 bases between them. This CDR3 region has 16 residues. CDR1 SQVTM and CDR2 ANQGSEA come from the germline V gene. Study-wide findings and caveats: Partial responders receiving 0.1-3.0 mg/kg showed among the lowest clonal expansion.

The chain joins TRBV29-1 to TRBJ2-1; D is undetermined. The sequenced sample was CD4+ or CD8+ T cells sorted from blood, obtained in a trial of the OX40 agonist ivuxolimab. The receptor's source is an adult with an advanced solid tumor such as melanoma, head and neck, liver or kidney cancer. Here the CDR3 DNA reads TGCAGCGTTGACCCGCCCCCCCAGCGTCGGGTCAATGAGCAGTTCTTC. This gives the protein CSVDPPPQRRVNEQFF.